Many counts were recorded for the clone carrying this T cell receptor (beta chain). What it recognizes is unknown. Total RNA was extracted at no less than 5.5 micrograms per sample. Germline-derived CDR1 and CDR2 are SQVTM and ANQGSEA. Trimming shortened V by 2 bases and J by 0 bases, and 7 bases separated the two germline ends. CDR3 length: 13 amino acids. These data are taken from a study of blood T cells in healthy people across ages. Broader study findings: Versus aged donors, long-lived donors had higher diversity and more naive CD4+ cells. Among T cells, TCR beta diversity per million cells dropped roughly linearly as age rose.

A J-beta primer mix and a sample-barcoded 5' primer were used in a second PCR of roughly 6 to 12 cycles. Using its own MiXCR run on the 5' RACE reads, TCRdb lists one record per CDR3 protein. The table includes 550,000 to 800,000 distinct CDR3 sequences, 32% detected once. The TCR was taken from a woman older than 75 in good health. This sequence joins TRBV29-1 and TRBJ1-2; D uncertain. Sequencing was done on a sample of blood. For the CDR3, the DNA is TGCAGCGTTGAACAGTTAGCTAACTATGGCTACACCTTC. The encoded protein is CSVEQLANYGYTF. Drawing the rest from reference TRBV29-1 and TRBJ1-2, the complete variable domain is SAVISQKPSRDICQRGTSLTIQCQVDSQVTMMFWYRQQPGQSLTLIATANQGSEATYESGFVIDKFPISRPNLTFSTLTVSNMSPEDSSIYLCSVEQLANYGYTFGSGTRLTVV.